The 18 T cell receptor beta chains in this list originate from one sample, sequenced in a study of blood T cell repertoires in COVID-19. The table came from immunoSEQ multiplex PCR; TCRdb's copy has only in-frame clones and leaves some out. The table lists roughly 200,000 clones, 86% of them singletons. Sequenced sample: peripheral blood. The receptors here all came from a man older than 75 with acute or convalescent COVID-19.

The V call is TRBV3-1 (or the pseudogene TRBV3-2), the J call TRBJ2-7; 10 positions agree with TRBD1. Trimming took 2 bases from V and 0 from J; bases not matched to a gene: 10. The CDR3 spans 18 residues. Germline V gene sequence: CDR1 LGHDT, CDR2 YNNKEL (reference sequence). CDR3 DNA sequence: TGTGCCAGCAGCCAACATGGGGGGGGACAGGGGAGCTCCTACGAGCAGTACTTC. This translates into CASSQHGGGQGSSYEQYF.

The J gene is TRBJ2-3, the V gene TRBV3-1 (or the pseudogene TRBV3-2), with 15 positions matching TRBD2. Germline V gene sequence: CDR1 LGHDT, CDR2 YNNKEL (reference sequence). The CDR3 consists of 23 residues. Trimming removed 0 bases from V and 0 bases from J; junction bases left unmatched: 16. CDR3 region: CASSQEEPPRGLAGGGSTDTQYF. The CDR3 DNA reads as TGTGCCAGCAGCCAAGAGGAGCCCCCCCGAGGACTAGCGGGAGGGGGAAGCACAGATACGCAGTATTTT.

This chain connects TRBV27 to TRBJ2-5; D unresolved. Germline V gene data show CDR1 as MNHEY and CDR2 as SMNVEV (reference sequence). The CDR3 length is 14 residues. Trimming removed 0 bases from V and 2 bases from J, with 7 bases in between. CDR3 amino acids: CASSLSGRQETQYF. The CDR3 bases are TGTGCCAGCAGTTTATCGGGCAGACAAGAGACCCAGTACTTC.

The V gene is TRBV27, the J gene TRBJ1-6; 10 bases fit TRBD1. V was clipped by 4 bases and J by 9 bases; unmatched bases: 0. The CDR3 sequence is 13 residues long. Germline V gene sequence: CDR1 MNHEY, CDR2 SMNVEV (reference sequence). The CDR3 loop reads CASSWDRGSPLHF. The CDR3 DNA follows: TGTGCCAGCAGTTGGGACAGGGGTTCACCCCTCCACTTT.

CDR3 sequence: CATSDRQGHEQFF. The CDR3 nucleotides are TGTGCCACCAGTGATCGACAGGGGCATGAGCAGTTCTTC. The chain links TRBV24-1 to TRBJ2-1; 8 bases are a match to TRBD1. CDR1 and CDR2 from the germline V gene are KGHDR and SFDVKD. With 3 bases clipped from V and 8 bases from J, the junction kept 2 bases outside the gene matches. This CDR3 comprises 13 residues.

The J gene is TRBJ2-5, the V gene TRBV30, with TRBD1 identical over 9 bases. The CDR3 spans 14 residues. The germline V gene has CDR1 GTSNPN and CDR2 SVGIG (reference sequence). V dropped 2 bases and J dropped 4; count of bases not matched to a gene: 5. CDR3 region: CAWSPGQGLETQYF. CDR3 nucleotides: TGTGCCTGGAGTCCTGGACAGGGGTTAGAGACCCAGTACTTC.

The table lists this clone with a count of one. This sequence joins TRBV5-1 and TRBJ2-5, with D maybe TRBD2 (5 bases). The germline V gene encodes CDR1 SGHRS and CDR2 YFSETQ. Trimming stripped 2 bases from V and 5 bases from J, with 16 bases between. This CDR3 spans 15 amino acids. CDR3 sequence reads: CASSFGLDVIETQYF. The CDR3 nucleotides read TGCGCCAGCAGCTTCGGACTGGATGTCATCGAGACCCAGTACTTC.

The chain has TRBV11-3 and TRBJ1-2; 12 bases are a match to TRBD1. The V segment lost 3 bases and the J segment 8 bases; nucleotides outside the gene matches: 4. The germline CDR1 and CDR2 sequences are SGHNT and YENEEA. This CDR3 has 14 amino acids. In DNA, the CDR3 is TGTGCCAGCAGCTTGGGGACAGGGGGCGCCGGCTACACCTTC. Translated: CASSLGTGGAGYTF.

The V call is TRBV27, the J call TRBJ2-5; 9 positions match TRBD2. This CDR3 is 16 amino acids long. Germline CDR1 is MNHEY and CDR2 is SMNVEV (reference sequence). V trimming: 3 bases; J trimming: 5 bases; junction bases outside the gene matches: 10. The CDR3 here is CASSFYAAGGVETQYF. The CDR3 bases are TGTGCCAGCAGTTTTTATGCAGCGGGAGGCGTGGAGACCCAGTACTTC.

The chain couples TRBV6-2 or TRBV6-3 to TRBJ2-2, with no clear D. V lost 2 bases, J lost 7 bases, and 8 bases lay in between. The CDR3 has 13 amino acids. The V gene's germline CDR1 is MNHEY and CDR2 SVGEGT. CDR3 nucleotide sequence: TGTGCCAGCAGTTACATGGGCTTCGGGGAGCTGTTTTTT. Its protein product is CASSYMGFGELFF.

The gene calls are TRBV5-1 and TRBJ1-5; D uncertain. Germline V gene data show CDR1 as SGHRS and CDR2 as YFSETQ. Trimming removed 4 bases from V and 1 base from J, with 12 bases in between. The CDR3 contains 15 residues. The CDR3 coding sequence is TGCGCCAGCAGCACCGAAGGACTGAGCAATCAGCCCCAGCATTTT. It encodes CASSTEGLSNQPQHF.

The CDR3 protein is CATSDGIRGEAFF. The CDR3 DNA follows: TGTGCCACCAGTGATGGGATTAGGGGAGAAGCTTTCTTT. The rearrangement links TRBV24-1 to TRBJ1-1; D is possibly TRBD1 (5 bases). The ends were cut back, 3 bases at V and 8 bases at J, with 12 bases in the middle. Germline assignment: CDR1 KGHDR and CDR2 SFDVKD. The CDR3 runs to 13 residues.

J is TRBJ2-3 and V is TRBV5-4, with a weak D call TRBD1 (6 bases). The CDR3 runs to 16 residues. V was clipped by 4 bases and J by 0 bases, with 15 bases between them. CDR1 and CDR2 (germline): SGHNT, YYREEE (reference sequence). The CDR3 DNA reads as TGTGCCAGCAGCACGTACAGGGTACAGAGCACAGATACGCAGTATTTT. It yields the protein CASSTYRVQSTDTQYF.

This clone was counted once. The DNA of the CDR3 is TGTGCCAGCAGTTCCCCGGCGAGGGGGCGCCTCCCGAGCAATCAGCCCCAGCATTTT. Translating it yields CASSSPARGRLPSNQPQHF. The rearrangement uses TRBV6-2 or TRBV6-3 and TRBJ1-5; TRBD1 matches 7 bases. Germline V gene lookup returns CDR1 MNHEY and CDR2 SVGEGT. The V gene end was trimmed by 4 bases and the J gene end by 1 base; junction bases not matched to a gene: 16. This CDR3 has 19 residues.

This clone occurred once. The chain has TRBV7-2 and TRBJ2-7; D might be TRBD2 (5 bases). Germline CDR1 is SGHTA and CDR2 is FQGNSA. This CDR3 region has 17 residues. Deletions cut 0 bases from V and 0 bases from J, with 15 bases between. The CDR3 DNA reads as TGTGCCAGCAGCTTAGCAATCCGGGGATTTAGCTCCTACGAGCAGTACGTC. Residues: CASSLAIRGFSSYEQYV.

This clone was recorded only once. V gene TRBV7-6 combines with J gene TRBJ2-2, with TRBD1 identical over 7 bases. This CDR3 is built from 15 residues. Germline V gives CDR1 SGHVS, CDR2 FNYEAQ. The trim removed 5 bases at V and 3 bases at J, leaving 6 bases unmatched. The CDR3 protein is CASSPVTGYTGELFF. CDR3 bases: TGTGCCAGCAGCCCCGTGACAGGGTACACCGGGGAGCTGTTTTTT.

The J gene is TRBJ2-1, the V gene TRBV7-2; D might be TRBD2 (6 bases). The CDR3 length is 14 residues. Germline V CDR1 and CDR2: SGHTA, FQGNSA. V dropped 5 bases and J dropped 7 bases, with 15 bases sitting between them. The DNA of the CDR3 is TGTGCCAGCAGCCTTCCCCGTAGCGGAAATGAGCAGTTCTTC. Translation gives CASSLPRSGNEQFF.

CDR3 nucleotide sequence: TGTGCCAGACGTTTACAGGCCGGGGGCGAGCAGTACGTC. Protein: CARRLQAGGEQYV. J is TRBJ2-7 and V is TRBV7-2; tentative D call: TRBD2 (6 bases). V lost 9 bases and J 6 bases, leaving 18 bases between the germline ends. The CDR3 extends over 13 amino acids. Germline loops: CDR1 SGHTA, CDR2 FQGNSA.